Detailed here is one T cell receptor (beta chain). One end of the junction does not line up with germline, which may come from a read error. Profiled with immunoSEQ multiplex PCR; TCRdb holds only in-frame clones, not every one. The table includes hundreds of thousands of clones, 95% to 96% detected once. These data are taken from a study of shared clonotypes between healthy human individuals. CD45RO-negative, CCR7-selected cells formed the naive CD8 fraction, which excluded terminally differentiated effector memory CD45RA+ cells. This CDR3 region has 11 residues. Germline CDR1 WSHSY, CDR2 SAAADI. The specimen was naive CD8+ T cells sorted from blood. This receptor was identified in a young woman in good health. The rearrangement joins TRBV10-2 to TRBJ2-2; weak D call: TRBD2 (5 bases). The CDR3 DNA is TGCGCCGGCAGCGAGGGCGGGGAGCTGTTTTTT. The encoded protein is CAGSEGGELFF.